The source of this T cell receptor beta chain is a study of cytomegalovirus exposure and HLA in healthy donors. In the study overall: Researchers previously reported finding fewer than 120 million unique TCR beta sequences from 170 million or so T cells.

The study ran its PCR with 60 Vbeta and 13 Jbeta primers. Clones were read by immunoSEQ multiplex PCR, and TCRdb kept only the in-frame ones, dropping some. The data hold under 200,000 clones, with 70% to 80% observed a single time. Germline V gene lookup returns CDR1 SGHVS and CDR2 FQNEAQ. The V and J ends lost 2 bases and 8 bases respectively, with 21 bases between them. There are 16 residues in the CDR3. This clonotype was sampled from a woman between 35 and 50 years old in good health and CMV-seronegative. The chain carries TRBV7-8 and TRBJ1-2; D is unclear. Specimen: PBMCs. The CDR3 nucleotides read TGTGCCAGCAGCTTACTACAACGCCAGATGAGGAAGGGCTACACCTTC. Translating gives CASSLLQRQMRKGYTF.